The clone carrying this TCR beta chain was observed a few times. This record belongs to a study of control samples from healthy donors and cancer patients. The V segment lost 0 bases and the J segment 7 bases; nucleotides outside the gene matches: 9. Germline assignment: CDR1 LGHNA and CDR2 YNFKEQ. The CDR3 consists of 17 residues. TCRdb's copy holds only in-frame clones and misses some; the assay was immunoSEQ multiplex PCR. Of 150,000 or so clones listed, about 86% are singletons. The sample consisted of blood. This chain connects TRBV4-2 to TRBJ2-1; 10 bases align to TRBD1. This clonotype was sampled from a man younger than 35 in good health. CDR3 loop: CASSQETAGQGLNEQFF. DNA for the CDR3: TGTGCCAGCAGCCAAGAGACAGCGGGACAGGGGTTAAATGAGCAGTTCTTC.